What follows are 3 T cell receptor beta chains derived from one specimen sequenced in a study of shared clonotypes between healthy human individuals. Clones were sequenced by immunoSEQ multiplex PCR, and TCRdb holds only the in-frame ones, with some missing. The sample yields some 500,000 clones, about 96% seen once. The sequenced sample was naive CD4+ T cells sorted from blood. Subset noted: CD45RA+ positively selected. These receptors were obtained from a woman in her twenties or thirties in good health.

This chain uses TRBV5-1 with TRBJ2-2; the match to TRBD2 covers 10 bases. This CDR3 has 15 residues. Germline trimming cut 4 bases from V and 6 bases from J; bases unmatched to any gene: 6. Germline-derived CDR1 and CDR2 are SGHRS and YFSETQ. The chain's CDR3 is CASSTGTSVAGELFF. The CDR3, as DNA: TGCGCCAGCAGCACTGGGACTAGCGTCGCCGGGGAGCTGTTTTTT.

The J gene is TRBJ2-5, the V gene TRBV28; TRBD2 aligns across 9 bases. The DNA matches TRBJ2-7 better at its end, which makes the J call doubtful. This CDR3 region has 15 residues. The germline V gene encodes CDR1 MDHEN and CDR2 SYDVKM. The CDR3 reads CASSWAGGRLYEQYF. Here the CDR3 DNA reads TGTGCCAGCAGTTGGGCGGGAGGGCGACTTTACGAGCAGTACTTC.

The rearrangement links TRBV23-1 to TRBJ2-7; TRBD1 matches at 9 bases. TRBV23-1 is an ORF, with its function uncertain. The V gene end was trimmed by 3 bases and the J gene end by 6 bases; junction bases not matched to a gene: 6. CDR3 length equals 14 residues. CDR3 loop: CASSQAGTGCEQYF. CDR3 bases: TGCGCCAGCAGTCAGGCCGGGACAGGGTGCGAGCAGTACTTC.